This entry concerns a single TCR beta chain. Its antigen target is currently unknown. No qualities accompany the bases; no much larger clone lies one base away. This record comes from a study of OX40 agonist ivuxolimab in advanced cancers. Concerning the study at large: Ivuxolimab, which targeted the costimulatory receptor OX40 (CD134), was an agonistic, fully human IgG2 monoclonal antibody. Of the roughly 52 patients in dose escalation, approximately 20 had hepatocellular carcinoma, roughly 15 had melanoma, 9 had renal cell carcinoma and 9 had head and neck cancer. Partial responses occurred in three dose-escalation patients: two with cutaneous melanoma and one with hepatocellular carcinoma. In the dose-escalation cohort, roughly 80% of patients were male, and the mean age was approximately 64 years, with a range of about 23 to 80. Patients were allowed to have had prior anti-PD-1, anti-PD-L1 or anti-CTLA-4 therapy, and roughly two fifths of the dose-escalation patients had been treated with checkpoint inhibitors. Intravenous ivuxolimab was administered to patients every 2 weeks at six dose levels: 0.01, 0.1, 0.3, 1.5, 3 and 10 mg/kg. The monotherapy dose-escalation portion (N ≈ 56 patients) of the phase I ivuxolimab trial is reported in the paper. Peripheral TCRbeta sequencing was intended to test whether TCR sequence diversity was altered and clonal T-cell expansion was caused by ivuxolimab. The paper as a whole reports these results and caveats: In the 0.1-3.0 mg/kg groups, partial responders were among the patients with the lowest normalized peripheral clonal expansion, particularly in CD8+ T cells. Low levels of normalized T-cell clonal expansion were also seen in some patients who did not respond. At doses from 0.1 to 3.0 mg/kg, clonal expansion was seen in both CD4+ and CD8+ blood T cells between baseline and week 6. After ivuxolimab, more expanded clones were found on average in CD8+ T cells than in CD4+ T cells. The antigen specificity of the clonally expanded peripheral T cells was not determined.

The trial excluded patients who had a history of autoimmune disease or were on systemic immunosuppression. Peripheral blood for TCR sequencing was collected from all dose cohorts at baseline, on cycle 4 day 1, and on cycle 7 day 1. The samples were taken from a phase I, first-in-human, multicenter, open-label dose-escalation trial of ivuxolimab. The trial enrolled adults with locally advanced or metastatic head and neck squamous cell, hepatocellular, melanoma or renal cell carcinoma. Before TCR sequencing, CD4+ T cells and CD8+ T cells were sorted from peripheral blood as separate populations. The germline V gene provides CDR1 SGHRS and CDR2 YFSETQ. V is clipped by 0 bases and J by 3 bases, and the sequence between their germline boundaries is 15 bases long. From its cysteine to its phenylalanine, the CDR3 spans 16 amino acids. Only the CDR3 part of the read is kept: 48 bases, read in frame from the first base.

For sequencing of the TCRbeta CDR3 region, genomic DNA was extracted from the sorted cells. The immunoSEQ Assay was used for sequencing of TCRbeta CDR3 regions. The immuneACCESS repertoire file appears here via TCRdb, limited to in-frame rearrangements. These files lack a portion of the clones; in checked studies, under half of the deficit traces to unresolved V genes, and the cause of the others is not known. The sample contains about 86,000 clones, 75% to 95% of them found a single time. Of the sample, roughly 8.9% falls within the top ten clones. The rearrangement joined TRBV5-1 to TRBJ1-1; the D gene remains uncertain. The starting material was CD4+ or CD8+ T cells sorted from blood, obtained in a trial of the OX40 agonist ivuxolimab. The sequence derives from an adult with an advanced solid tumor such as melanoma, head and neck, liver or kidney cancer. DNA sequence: TGCGCCAGCAGCTTGGACGCCGGCCGCGCTTACACTGAAGCTTTCTTT. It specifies CASSLDAGRAYTEAFF.